This TCR beta chain was recorded in a study of T cell changes during pregnancy in multiple sclerosis. This clone has a single count. Data came from immunoSEQ multiplex PCR; TCRdb stores just in-frame clones and leaves some out. The sample contains about 38,000 clones, 94% of which appear only once. Germline CDR1 and CDR2: SGHTA and FQGNSA. This CDR3 has 15 amino acids. V lost 0 bases to trimming and J lost 10 bases, with 18 bases between them. Specimen: CD4+ T cells from peripheral blood mononuclear cells, collected in the second trimester of pregnancy. The chain uses TRBV7-2 and TRBJ1-2; D gene ambiguous. This TCR was recovered from a female donor with multiple sclerosis, enrolled in a pregnancy study. As DNA, the CDR3 is TGTGCCAGCAGCTTAGCTTTGGGTTTCGGGGAGGACTACACCTTC. Translation: CASSLALGFGEDYTF.